Below are 18 T cell receptor beta chains sequenced from a single sample in a study of blood T cell repertoires in COVID-19. Clones were sequenced by immunoSEQ multiplex PCR, and TCRdb holds only the in-frame ones, with some missing. The sample lists tens of thousands of clones, 65% to 85% seen once, with about 39% in the top ten. The sequencing sample was made of peripheral blood. The receptors shown here come from a man in his 70s with active or convalescent COVID-19.

This clone appeared a single time. CDR3 loop: CASSPQQSSYNSPLHF. DNA of the CDR3: TGTGCCAGCAGTCCACAACAGAGCTCCTATAATTCACCCCTCCACTTT. The V call is TRBV6-6, the J call TRBJ1-6; the D is unclear. The V end was cut by 5 bases, the J end by 0 bases, with 11 bases between. CDR1 and CDR2 (germline): MNHNY, SVGAGI (reference sequence). CDR3 size: 16 residues.

Only one count was recorded for this clone. The chain joins TRBV7-2 to TRBJ1-2, with D maybe TRBD1 (5 bases). Trimming took 7 bases from V and 3 from J, leaving 15 bases between them. The CDR3 has 14 residues. In germline, CDR1 is SGHTA, CDR2 FQGNSA. CDR3 sequence: CASTLPGGDYGYTF. In DNA form, the CDR3 reads TGTGCCAGCACCCTTCCCGGGGGGGACTATGGCTACACCTTC.

The rearrangement joins TRBV7-2 to TRBJ2-5; possibly TRBD2 for D (5 bases). CDR1 SGHTA and CDR2 FQGNSA come from the germline V gene. This CDR3 is built from 15 residues. Trimming pared 1 base from V and 2 bases from J, leaving 11 bases between. CDR3 DNA sequence: TGTGCCAGCAGCTTAGTTGTGGACTTTCAAGAGACCCAGTACTTC. Protein: CASSLVVDFQETQYF. The complete variable domain, with remaining parts taken from reference TRBV7-2 and TRBJ2-5, reads GAGVSQSPSNKVTEKGKDVELRCDPISGHTALYWYRQSLGQGLEFLIYFQGNSAPDKSGLPSDRFSAERTGGSVSTLTIQRTQQEDSAVYLCASSLVVDFQETQYFGPGTRLLVL.

This sequence joins TRBV28 and TRBJ2-7; 8 bases fit TRBD2. Germline-derived CDR1 and CDR2 are MDHEN and SYDVKM. V lost 3 bases, J lost 6 bases, and 7 bases stayed unmatched. The CDR3 loop spans 14 amino acids. The CDR3 loop is CASSFGGARVEQYF. The CDR3 DNA is TGTGCCAGCAGTTTCGGGGGGGCTCGGGTCGAGCAGTACTTC.

The rearrangement joins TRBV25-1 to TRBJ2-2; D might be TRBD2 (5 bases). The V gene's germline CDR1 is MGHDK and CDR2 SYGVNS. V was clipped by 6 bases and J by 4 bases, with 15 bases between them. The CDR3 runs to 15 residues. CDR3 amino acids: CASREERRGTGELFF. The CDR3, as DNA: TGTGCCAGCAGGGAGGAACGACGGGGCACCGGGGAGCTGTTTTTT.

V usage is TRBV18 and J usage is TRBJ1-3; D is perhaps TRBD1 (5 bases). With 3 bases removed from V and 4 bases from J, the gap between germline ends came to 13 bases. CDR1 and CDR2 (germline): KGHSH, LQKENI. This CDR3 is 15 amino acids long. CDR3 in amino acids: CASSPPGGRGNTIYF. CDR3 DNA: TGTGCCAGCTCACCGCCCGGGGGTCGCGGAAACACCATATATTTT.

The J gene is TRBJ2-1, the V gene TRBV5-1; TRBD1 is a possible D gene (7 bases). The CDR3 extends over 14 amino acids. V lost 5 bases and J 4 bases, leaving 13 bases between the germline ends. The germline gives CDR1 SGHRS, CDR2 YFSETQ. The chain's CDR3 is CASSFQGGYNEQFF. For the CDR3, the DNA is TGCGCCAGCAGTTTCCAGGGGGGATACAATGAGCAGTTCTTC. Based on the CDR3 plus reference TRBV5-1 and TRBJ2-1, the full variable domain is KAGVTQTPRYLIKTRGQQVTLSCSPISGHRSVSWYQQTPGQGLQFLFEYFSETQRNKGNFPGRFSGRQFSNSRSEMNVSTLELGDSALYLCASSFQGGYNEQFFGPGTRLTVL.

The V call is TRBV9, the J call TRBJ2-5, with unresolved D. Deletions cut 1 base from V and 4 bases from J, with 11 bases between. The CDR3 has 14 residues. Germline CDR1 reads SGDLS; CDR2 reads YYNGEE. DNA for the CDR3: TGTGCCAGCAGCGTATCCAGCGTCGGAGAGACCCAGTACTTC. Its protein is CASSVSSVGETQYF.

V gene TRBV14 combines with J gene TRBJ2-1; 12 nucleotides line up with TRBD2. After removal of 2 bases from V and 9 bases from J, the junction contained 11 bases not matched to a gene. Germline V gives CDR1 SGHDN, CDR2 FVKESK. The CDR3 length is 17 residues. The CDR3 protein is CASSQRLAGDGLAEQFF. CDR3 nucleotide sequence: TGTGCCAGCAGCCAACGACTAGCGGGAGATGGTCTCGCTGAGCAGTTCTTC.

This clone came up a few times. V is TRBV4-3 and J is TRBJ2-2, with TRBD1 identical over 7 bases. CDR1 is LGHNA, CDR2 YSLEER, per germline. The CDR3 spans 17 residues. Trimming removed 1 base from V and 7 bases from J; junction bases left unmatched: 12. CDR3 nucleotides: TGCGCCAGCAGCCAAGCCAGGACAGGTCCGTTGGGCGGGGAGCTGTTTTTT. Its translation: CASSQARTGPLGGELFF.

This clone occurred a few times. The gene calls are TRBV14 and TRBJ1-4; the D gene is possibly TRBD1 (5 bases). The germline V gene has CDR1 SGHDN and CDR2 FVKESK. The CDR3 covers 14 residues. Trimming left V 1 base short and J 12 bases short, with 15 bases between. The CDR3 nucleotides read TGTGCCAGCAGCCAAGGGACGGTGGCGGGGCAACTGTTTTTT. Translated: CASSQGTVAGQLFF.

The chain links TRBV28 to TRBJ2-3; the D gene is possibly TRBD2 (7 bases). This CDR3 has 14 residues. V was shortened by 6 bases and J by 5 bases, with 15 bases between the two germline ends. Germline CDR1 is MDHEN and CDR2 is SYDVKM. The CDR3 is CASSPPGGVDTQYF. CDR3 DNA sequence: TGTGCCAGCAGCCCACCGGGGGGCGTAGATACGCAGTATTTT. The complete variable domain, with remaining parts taken from reference TRBV28 and TRBJ2-3, reads DVKVTQSSRYLVKRTGEKVFLECVQDMDHENMFWYRQDPGLGLRLIYFSYDVKMKEKGDIPEGYSVSREKKERFSLILESASTNQTSMYLCASSPPGGVDTQYFGPGTRLTVL.

This clone was counted a single time. The V call is TRBV9, the J call TRBJ1-1; 12 bases are a match to TRBD1. The junction had 12 bases not matched to a gene; V was cut back by 3 bases and J by 3 bases. The CDR3 loop spans 18 amino acids. CDR1 is SGDLS, CDR2 YYNGEE, per germline. As DNA, the CDR3 is TGTGCCAGCAGCGCCCGTCCCGGGACAGGGGGCGCGTACACTGAAGCTTTCTTT. Its translation: CASSARPGTGGAYTEAFF.

V and J are TRBV19 and TRBJ1-4, with a weak D call TRBD1 (6 bases). The CDR3 spans 14 residues. Germline V CDR1 and CDR2: LNHDA, SQIVND (reference sequence). V lost 9 bases, J lost 5 bases, and 16 bases lay in between. The CDR3 DNA reads as TGTGCCAGCAAGGCGTACGACAGGAATGAAAAACTGTTTTTT. As protein: CASKAYDRNEKLFF.

The V and J genes are TRBV9 and TRBJ1-1; D is possibly TRBD1 (6 bases). CDR3 size: 14 residues. The ends were cut back, 3 bases at V and 0 bases at J, with 9 bases in the middle. Germline CDR1 and CDR2: SGDLS and YYNGEE. The CDR3 region is CASSAGGLNTEAFF. The CDR3 region has the DNA TGTGCCAGCAGCGCGGGGGGGCTGAACACTGAAGCTTTCTTT.

This clone has only one observation. The chain joins TRBV19 to TRBJ2-5; 10 bases map to TRBD2. Germline V lookup: CDR1 LNHDA, CDR2 SQIVND (reference sequence). V lost 0 bases to trimming and J lost 13 bases; unmatched junction nucleotides: 11. This CDR3 comprises 15 residues. CDR3 DNA sequence: TGTGCCAGTAGTATAGATGGAATGGAGCGGGGGGGCCGGTACTTC. Encoded protein: CASSIDGMERGGRYF.

The chain recombines TRBV18 with TRBJ2-3; a possible D gene is TRBD2 (6 bases). This CDR3 contains 15 residues. V lost 5 bases to trimming and J lost 2 bases, with 14 bases between them. Germline V gene data show CDR1 as KGHSH and CDR2 as LQKENI. The CDR3 DNA reads TGTGCCAGCTCAATCGGAGGCGGGGACACAGATACGCAGTATTTT. It specifies CASSIGGGDTDTQYF.

The rearrangement joins TRBV3-1 (or the pseudogene TRBV3-2) to TRBJ1-2; 7 nucleotides agree with TRBD1. Germline V gene data show CDR1 as LGHDT and CDR2 as YNNKEL (reference sequence). The CDR3 is made up of 14 amino acids. V gave up 4 bases and J gave up 4 bases; unmatched junction bases: 6. CDR3 sequence reads: CASSRGDSGYGYTF. CDR3 bases: TGTGCCAGCAGCCGAGGGGACAGTGGCTATGGCTACACCTTC.